This TCR beta chain was observed in a study of T cells in Graves' hyperthyroidism and ophthalmopathy. CDR1 and CDR2 from the germline V gene are MNHNS and SASEGT. Trimming stripped 6 bases from V and 8 bases from J, with 13 bases between. This CDR3 comprises 13 residues. It was RNA transcripts that yielded the amplified TCR beta CDR3 regions. The HTBI primer set was used in a first-round RT-PCR of the TCR CDR3. TCRdb reprocessed the multiplex PCR reads via MiXCR and lists one record per CDR3 protein. In the table there are roughly 360,000 distinct CDR3 sequences, around an eighth of which are singletons.

This chain joins TRBV6-1 and TRBJ1-4, with D perhaps matching TRBD1 (6 bases). Sequencing input: blood. The TCR comes from a man aged 25 to 45 with Graves' hyperthyroidism that later progressed to Graves' ophthalmopathy. The CDR3 nucleotides are TGTGCCAGCAGACCCGGACAGATCGAAAAACTGTTTTTT. Translated: CASRPGQIEKLFF.